Listed below are T cell receptor beta chains from one sample, sequenced in a study of regulatory T cells in long-lasting Graves disease. MiXCR, applied by TCRdb to the multiplex PCR reads, yields one record per CDR3 protein. The data show 450,000 to 700,000 distinct CDR3 sequences, about 13% seen once. The same data also went into a second study, on T cells in Graves' hyperthyroidism and ophthalmopathy.

This material consisted of peripheral blood mononuclear cells (PBMCs), taken at new diagnosis, from a patient treated with antithyroid drugs. The receptors derive from a man aged 30 to 45 with Graves disease. CDR3s include the opening cysteine and the closing phenylalanine or tryptophan. D genes are given only for firm matches. Some rows have no size entry. The others give once, few or many, or a class for an expanded clone.

v_gene	d_gene	abundance	j_gene	CDR3nt	CDR3aa
TRBV19	TRBD2	many	TRBJ2-2	TGTGCCAGTAGGAAACTAGCGGGAATGGCCGGGGAGCTGTTTTTT	CASRKLAGMAGELFF
TRBV20-1	.	.	TRBJ2-5	TGCAGTGCTAGAGATCAGGTTGGAGCGGCCCGGTACTTC	CSARDQVGAARYF
TRBV10-3	.	many	TRBJ1-1	TGTGCCATCAAATACGGACAAATGAACACTGAAGCTTTCTTT	CAIKYGQMNTEAFF
TRBV12-3/TRBV12-4	.	many	TRBJ2-2	TGTGCCAGCAGTTACGGCCCCACCGGGGAGCTGTTTTTT	CASSYGPTGELFF
TRBV27	.	few	TRBJ2-5	TGTGCCAGCAGTTTAAAGTCACTAGGAGGGGAAAGAGAGACCCAGTACTTC	CASSLKSLGGERETQYF
TRBV29-1	TRBD1	many	TRBJ1-5	TGCAGCGTTGTTCTCGACAGGGATCAGCCCCAGCATTTT	CSVVLDRDQPQHF
TRBV24-1	TRBD1	many	TRBJ1-1	TGTGCCACCAGTGTAAAATCGTGGACAGGGAACACTGAAGCTTTCTTT	CATSVKSWTGNTEAFF
TRBV12-3/TRBV12-4	TRBD1	many	TRBJ2-3	TGTGCCAGCAGTTTGTCCAGGGGGCCCACAGATACGCAGTATTTT	CASSLSRGPTDTQYF
TRBV2	TRBD2	.	TRBJ2-5	TGTGCCAGCACTAGCGGGTATGGCATGGGGGAGCAAGAGACCCAGTACTTC	CASTSGYGMGEQETQYF
TRBV6-1	TRBD2	many	TRBJ2-5	TGTGCCAGCAGCCCCCCCGGACTAGCGGAAGAGACCCAGTACTTC	CASSPPGLAEETQYF
TRBV7-2	TRBD1	many	TRBJ1-2	TGTGCCAGCAGCCCCTACGGACAGGGGTGCACCTTC	CASSPYGQGCTF